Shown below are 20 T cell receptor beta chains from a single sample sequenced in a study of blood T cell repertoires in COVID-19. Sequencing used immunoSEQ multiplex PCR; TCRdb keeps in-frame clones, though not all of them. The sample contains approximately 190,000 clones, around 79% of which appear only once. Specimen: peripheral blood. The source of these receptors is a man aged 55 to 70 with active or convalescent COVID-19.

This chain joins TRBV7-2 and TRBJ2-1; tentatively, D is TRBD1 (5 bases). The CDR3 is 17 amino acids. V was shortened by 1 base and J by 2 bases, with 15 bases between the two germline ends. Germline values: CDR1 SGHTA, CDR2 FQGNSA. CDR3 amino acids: CASSLGTDSPAYNEQFF. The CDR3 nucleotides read TGTGCCAGCAGCTTAGGCACCGACAGCCCAGCCTACAATGAGCAGTTCTTC.

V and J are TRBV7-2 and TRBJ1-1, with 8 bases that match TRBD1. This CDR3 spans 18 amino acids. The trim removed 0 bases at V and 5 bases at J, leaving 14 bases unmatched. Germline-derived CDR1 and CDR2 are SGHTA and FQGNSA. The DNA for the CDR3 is TGTGCCAGCAGCTTAGCGTGGGGGGCAGGGGGCGCTTCAACTGAAGCTTTCTTT. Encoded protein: CASSLAWGAGGASTEAFF.

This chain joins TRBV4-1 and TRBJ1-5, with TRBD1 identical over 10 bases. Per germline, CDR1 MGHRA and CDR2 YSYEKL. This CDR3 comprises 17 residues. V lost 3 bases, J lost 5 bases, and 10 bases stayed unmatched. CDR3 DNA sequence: TGCGCCAGCAGCCACCGACAGGGGGCTAATTCGGATCAGCCCCAGCATTTT. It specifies CASSHRQGANSDQPQHF.

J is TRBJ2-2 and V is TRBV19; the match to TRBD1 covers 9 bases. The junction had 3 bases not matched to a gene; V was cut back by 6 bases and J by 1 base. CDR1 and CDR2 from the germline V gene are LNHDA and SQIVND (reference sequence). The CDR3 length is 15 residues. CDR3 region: CASRKGQGNTGELFF. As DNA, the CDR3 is TGTGCCAGTAGGAAGGGACAGGGGAACACCGGGGAGCTGTTTTTT.

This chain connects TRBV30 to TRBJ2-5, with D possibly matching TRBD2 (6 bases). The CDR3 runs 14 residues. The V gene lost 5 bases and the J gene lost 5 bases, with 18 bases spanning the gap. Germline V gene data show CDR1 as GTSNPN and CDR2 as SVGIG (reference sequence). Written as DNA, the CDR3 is TGTGCCTGGGAACCGGGGGACCTGGGGGAGACCCAGTACTTC. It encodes CAWEPGDLGETQYF.

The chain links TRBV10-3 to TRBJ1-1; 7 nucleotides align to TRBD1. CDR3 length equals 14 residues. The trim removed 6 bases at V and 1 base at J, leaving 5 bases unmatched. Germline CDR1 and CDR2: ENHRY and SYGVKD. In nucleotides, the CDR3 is TGTGCCATCAGGGGGGGACAGTCGAACACTGAAGCTTTCTTT. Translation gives CAIRGGQSNTEAFF.

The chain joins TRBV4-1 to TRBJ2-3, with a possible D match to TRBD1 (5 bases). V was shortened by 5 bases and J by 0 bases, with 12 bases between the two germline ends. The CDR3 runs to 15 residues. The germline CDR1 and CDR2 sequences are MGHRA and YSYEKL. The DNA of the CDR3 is TGCGCCAGCAGCTTGGACATCCCTAGCACAGATACGCAGTATTTT. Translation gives CASSLDIPSTDTQYF.

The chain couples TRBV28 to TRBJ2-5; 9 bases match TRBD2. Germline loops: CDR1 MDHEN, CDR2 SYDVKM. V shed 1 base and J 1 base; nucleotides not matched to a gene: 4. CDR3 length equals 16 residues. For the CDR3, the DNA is TGTGCCAGCAGTTTATTGACTAGCGGTACCCAAGAGACCCAGTACTTC. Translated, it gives CASSLLTSGTQETQYF. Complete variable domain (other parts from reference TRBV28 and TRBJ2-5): DVKVTQSSRYLVKRTGEKVFLECVQDMDHENMFWYRQDPGLGLRLIYFSYDVKMKEKGDIPEGYSVSREKKERFSLILESASTNQTSMYLCASSLLTSGTQETQYFGPGTRLLVL.

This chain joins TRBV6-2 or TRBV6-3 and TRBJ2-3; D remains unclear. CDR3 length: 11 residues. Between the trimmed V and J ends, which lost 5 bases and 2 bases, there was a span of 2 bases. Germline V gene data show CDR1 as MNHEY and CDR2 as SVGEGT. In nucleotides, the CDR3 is TGTGCCAGCAGTCACACAGATACGCAGTATTTT. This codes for CASSHTDTQYF.

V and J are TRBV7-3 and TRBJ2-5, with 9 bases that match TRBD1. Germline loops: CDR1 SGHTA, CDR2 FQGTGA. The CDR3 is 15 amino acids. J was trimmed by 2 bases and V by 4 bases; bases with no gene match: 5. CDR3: CASSSQTGGQETQYF. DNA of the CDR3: TGTGCCAGCAGCTCCCAGACAGGGGGGCAAGAGACCCAGTACTTC.

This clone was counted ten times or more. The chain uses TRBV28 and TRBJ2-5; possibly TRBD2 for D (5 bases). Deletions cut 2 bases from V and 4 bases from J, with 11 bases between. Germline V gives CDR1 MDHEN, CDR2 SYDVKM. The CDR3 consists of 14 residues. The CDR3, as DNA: TGTGCCAGCAGTTTACGTTATCGGGGAGAGACCCAGTACTTC. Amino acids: CASSLRYRGETQYF.

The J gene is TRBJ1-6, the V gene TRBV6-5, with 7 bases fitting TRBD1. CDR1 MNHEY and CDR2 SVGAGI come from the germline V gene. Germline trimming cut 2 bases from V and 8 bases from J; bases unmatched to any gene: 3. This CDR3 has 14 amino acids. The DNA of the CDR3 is TGTGCCAGCAGTTACGGGACAGCCTATTCACCCCTCCACTTT. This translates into CASSYGTAYSPLHF.

CDR3: CASIERGTGELFF. CDR3 in DNA: TGTGCCAGCATCGAACGGGGCACCGGGGAGCTGTTTTTT. V usage is TRBV2 and J usage is TRBJ2-2; perhaps TRBD2 as D (5 bases). Germline V lookup: CDR1 SNHLY, CDR2 FYNNEI. This CDR3 region has 13 residues. Trimming removed 7 bases from V and 4 bases from J, with 10 bases in between.

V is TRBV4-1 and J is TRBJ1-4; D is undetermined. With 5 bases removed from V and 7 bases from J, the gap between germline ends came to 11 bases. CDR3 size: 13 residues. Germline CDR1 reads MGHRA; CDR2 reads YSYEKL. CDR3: CASSSRPGEKLFF. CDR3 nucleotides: TGCGCCAGCAGCTCACGGCCGGGTGAAAAACTGTTTTTT.

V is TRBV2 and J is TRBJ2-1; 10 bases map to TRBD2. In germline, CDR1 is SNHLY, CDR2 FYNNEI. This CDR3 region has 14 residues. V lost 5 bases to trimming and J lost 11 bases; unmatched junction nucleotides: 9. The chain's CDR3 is CASSTGTSESKQFF. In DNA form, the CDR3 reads TGTGCCAGCAGTACGGGGACTAGCGAGAGCAAGCAGTTCTTC.

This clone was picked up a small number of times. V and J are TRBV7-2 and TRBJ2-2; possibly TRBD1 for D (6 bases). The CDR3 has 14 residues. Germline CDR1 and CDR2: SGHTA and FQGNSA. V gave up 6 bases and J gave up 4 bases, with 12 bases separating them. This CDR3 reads CASRNRVPTGELFF. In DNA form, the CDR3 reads TGTGCCAGCAGAAACAGGGTCCCCACCGGGGAGCTGTTTTTT.

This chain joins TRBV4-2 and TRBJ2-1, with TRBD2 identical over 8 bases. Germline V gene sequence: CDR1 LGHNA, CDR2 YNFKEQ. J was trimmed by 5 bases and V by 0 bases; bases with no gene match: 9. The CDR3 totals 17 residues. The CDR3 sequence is CASSQEVYSGRDNEQFF. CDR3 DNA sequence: TGTGCCAGCAGCCAAGAGGTGTACAGCGGGAGAGACAATGAGCAGTTCTTC.

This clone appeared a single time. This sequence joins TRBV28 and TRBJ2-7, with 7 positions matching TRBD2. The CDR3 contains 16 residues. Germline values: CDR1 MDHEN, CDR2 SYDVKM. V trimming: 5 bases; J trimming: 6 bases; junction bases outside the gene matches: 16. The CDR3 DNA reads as TGTGCCAGCAGTCGCCCCCCTGGCGGGAGTGGAGGCGAGCAGTACTTC. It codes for CASSRPPGGSGGEQYF.

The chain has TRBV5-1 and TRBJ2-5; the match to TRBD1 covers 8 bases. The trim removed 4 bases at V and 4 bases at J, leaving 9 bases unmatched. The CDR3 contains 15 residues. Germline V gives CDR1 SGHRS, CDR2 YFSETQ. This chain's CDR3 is CASSISGTGSETQYF. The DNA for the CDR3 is TGCGCCAGCAGCATCTCCGGGACAGGTTCAGAGACCCAGTACTTC.

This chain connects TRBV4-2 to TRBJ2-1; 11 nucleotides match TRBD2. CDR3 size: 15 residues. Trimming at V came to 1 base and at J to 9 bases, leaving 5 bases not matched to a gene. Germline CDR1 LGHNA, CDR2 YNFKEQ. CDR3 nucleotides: TGTGCCAGCAGCCAAGTTCTAGCGGGGGGAGGTGAGCAGTTCTTC. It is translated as CASSQVLAGGGEQFF.